The rows below give T cell receptor beta chains drawn from one sample of a study of beta chain features in type 1 diabetes. Assay used: immunoSEQ multiplex PCR; TCRdb lists only in-frame clones, some missing. The sample records 200,000 to 300,000 clones, around 26% being singletons. The sequenced material came from central memory CD4+ T cells from blood. The receptors were sampled from a man aged 30 to 39 in good health. Both conserved end residues are part of each CDR3. The D gene is left open where the match is weak. Where a row states a size, it is once, few, many or the class of an expanded clone; other rows omit it.

clone size,J gene,V gene,D gene,CDR3 DNA,CDR3 protein
-,TRBJ1-2,TRBV29-1,-,TGCAGCGTTGACACGCACTATGGCTACACCTTC,CSVDTHYGYTF
-,TRBJ2-3,TRBV9,TRBD2,TGTGCCAGCAGCTCTAGCGGGAGAACAGATACGCAGTATTTT,CASSSSGRTDTQYF
few,TRBJ2-2,TRBV7-2,TRBD2,TGTGCCAGCAGCTCTAGCGGGACGAACACCGGGGAGCTGTTTTTT,CASSSSGTNTGELFF
-,TRBJ2-1,TRBV20-1,-,TGCAGTGCGAAACCCGACGGTGAGCAGTTCTTC,CSAKPDGEQFF
-,TRBJ1-5,TRBV7-9,-,TGTGCCAGCAGCCCCAATGGGGATCAGCCCCAGCATTTT,CASSPNGDQPQHF
-,TRBJ2-7,TRBV10-1,-,TGCGCCAGCAGTCCCCGGAGGGGGAACGAGCAGTACTTC,CASSPRRGNEQYF
-,TRBJ2-1,TRBV5-5,-,TGTGCCAGCAGCTTAGGACAAGGCGGATACAATGAGCAGTTCTTC,CASSLGQGGYNEQFF
-,TRBJ2-3,TRBV14,-,TGTGCCAGCAGCCAAGATCAGGCGGAGAGAACGCAGTATTTT,CASSQDQAERTQYF
-,TRBJ2-1,TRBV5-1,TRBD2,TGCGCCAGCAGCTTTAAGCGGGAGGGCCCCAATGAGCAGTTCTTC,CASSFKREGPNEQFF
few,TRBJ2-3,TRBV28,TRBD2,TGTGCCAGCAGTTCCTTCCGTACTAGCGGGAGGGCCCTGGCAGATACGCAGTATTTT,CASSSFRTSGRALADTQYF
-,TRBJ1-1,TRBV18,-,TGTGCCAGCTCACCCCTATCAGCCGAGAACACTGAAGCTTTCTTT,CASSPLSAENTEAFF
few,TRBJ2-2,TRBV4-2,TRBD1,TGTGCCAGCAGCCAAGGGGACAGATCTAACACCGGGGAGCTGTTTTTT,CASSQGDRSNTGELFF
many,TRBJ2-5,TRBV29-1,-,TGCAGCGCTAAGACAGGAAACCAAGAGACCCAGTACTTC,CSAKTGNQETQYF
many,TRBJ2-3,TRBV2,TRBD2,TGTGCCAGCAGCCCCCGGACTAGTGGCACAGATACGCAGTATTTT,CASSPRTSGTDTQYF
-,TRBJ2-1,TRBV14,-,TGTGCCAGCAGCCCAAAGGGGGGTTTAGGCTACAATGAGCAGTTCTTC,CASSPKGGLGYNEQFF
few,TRBJ2-7,TRBV6-5,-,TGTGCCAGCTTCTCGGATGGCACTCGCTACGAGCAGTACTTC,CASFSDGTRYEQYF
-,TRBJ1-6,TRBV14,TRBD1,TGTGCCAGCAGCCAAACCGGGACAGGGGATTCACCCCTCCACTTT,CASSQTGTGDSPLHF
many,TRBJ1-5,TRBV28,-,TGTGCCAGCAGTGGTAACGGTGATCAGCCCCAGCATTTT,CASSGNGDQPQHF
-,TRBJ2-3,TRBV15,-,TGTGCCACCAGCAGAGATCTAGGCGCAGATACGCAGTATTTT,CATSRDLGADTQYF
many,TRBJ2-1,TRBV29-1,-,TGCAGCGTTGTACTCCTGCTAGCGACCAATGAGCAGTTCTTC,CSVVLLLATNEQFF
-,TRBJ2-2,TRBV5-6,-,TGTGCCAGCAGCAAGACAGGGGAGCTGTTTTTT,CASSKTGELFF
-,TRBJ2-5,TRBV7-9,-,TGTGCCAGCAGCGGCGCGGAGACCCAGTACTTC,CASSGAETQYF
-,TRBJ2-7,TRBV27,TRBD1,TGTGCCAGCAGTGACCGGGACAGGAGCTCCTACGAGCAGTACTTC,CASSDRDRSSYEQYF
-,TRBJ2-3,TRBV6-5,-,TGTGCCAGCAAGAGAGGCAGGGGAAGCACAGATACGCAGTATTTT,CASKRGRGSTDTQYF
few,TRBJ2-1,TRBV27,-,TGTGCCAGCAGTTTATCGCGGGGACGGGATGAGCAGTTCTTC,CASSLSRGRDEQFF
-,TRBJ2-7,TRBV2,-,TGTGCCAGCAGTGAAGTTGGGGGTGAGAAATACGAGCAGTACTTC,CASSEVGGEKYEQYF
-,TRBJ2-4,TRBV30,-,TGTGCCTGGAGAACCCGGGGGGCAATTTCGGCTAAAAACATTCAGTACTTC,CAWRTRGAISAKNIQYF
few,TRBJ2-7,TRBV7-2,TRBD2,TGTGCCAGCAGACAGAACCTAGCGGGGGTCTACGAGCAGTACTTC,CASRQNLAGVYEQYF
few,TRBJ2-7,TRBV25-1,TRBD1,TGTGCCAGCAGTGAATCTGGGACAGGGGGCCACGAGCAGTACTTC,CASSESGTGGHEQYF
-,TRBJ2-2,TRBV2,TRBD2,TGTGCCAGCAGCTCGGGACTAGCGGGAAGAACCGGGGAGCTGTTTTTT,CASSSGLAGRTGELFF
-,TRBJ1-1,TRBV20-1,-,TGCAGTGCGGGATACAACACTGAAGCTTTCTTT,CSAGYNTEAFF
few,TRBJ1-1,TRBV9,TRBD1,TGTGCCAGCAGCCTTGGGACAGAAACGAACACTGAAGCTTTCTTT,CASSLGTETNTEAFF
-,TRBJ2-7,TRBV7-9,-,TGTGCCAGCAGCGCACCGAGCAGGGAGTACGAGCAGTACTTC,CASSAPSREYEQYF
-,TRBJ2-6,TRBV7-8,-,TGTGCCAGCAGCTTAGGAGTTTTGGTCGCTGGGGCCAACGTCCTGACTTTC,CASSLGVLVAGANVLTF
few,TRBJ2-5,TRBV28,TRBD1,TGTGCCAGCAGTTTATCCGACAGGGGAGGGACCCAGTACTTC,CASSLSDRGGTQYF
-,TRBJ2-2,TRBV27,-,TGTGCCAGCACTCACTACAAGAACACCGGGGAGCTGTTTTTT,CASTHYKNTGELFF
few,TRBJ1-2,TRBV29-1,-,TGCAGCGCCGTCACGGGGACGGGCTATGGCTACACCTTC,CSAVTGTGYGYTF
many,TRBJ2-1,TRBV2,-,TGTGCCAGCAGTACGGACAAAGAGCAGTTCTTC,CASSTDKEQFF
-,TRBJ2-3,TRBV9,TRBD2,TGTGCCAGCAGCGGGGGAGGGAGGGCCGCAGATACGCAGTATTTT,CASSGGGRAADTQYF
-,TRBJ1-1,TRBV10-2,-,TGCGCCAGCGGACCACAGGGGAACACTGAAGCTTTCTTT,CASGPQGNTEAFF
-,TRBJ2-7,TRBV29-1,-,TGCAGCGCTCGGGACAATTCCTACGAGCAGTACTTC,CSARDNSYEQYF
-,TRBJ1-6,TRBV6-5,-,TGTGCCAGCAGAGAGCAGGGGTTTAATTCACCCCTCCACTTT,CASREQGFNSPLHF
few,TRBJ1-3,TRBV7-2,-,TGTGCCAGCAGCTTAGGGGACCCGAGCTCTGGAAACACCATATATTTT,CASSLGDPSSGNTIYF
few,TRBJ2-7,TRBV6-1,TRBD1,TGTGCCAGCAGTTCCGGGACAGGCGAGCAGTACTTC,CASSSGTGEQYF